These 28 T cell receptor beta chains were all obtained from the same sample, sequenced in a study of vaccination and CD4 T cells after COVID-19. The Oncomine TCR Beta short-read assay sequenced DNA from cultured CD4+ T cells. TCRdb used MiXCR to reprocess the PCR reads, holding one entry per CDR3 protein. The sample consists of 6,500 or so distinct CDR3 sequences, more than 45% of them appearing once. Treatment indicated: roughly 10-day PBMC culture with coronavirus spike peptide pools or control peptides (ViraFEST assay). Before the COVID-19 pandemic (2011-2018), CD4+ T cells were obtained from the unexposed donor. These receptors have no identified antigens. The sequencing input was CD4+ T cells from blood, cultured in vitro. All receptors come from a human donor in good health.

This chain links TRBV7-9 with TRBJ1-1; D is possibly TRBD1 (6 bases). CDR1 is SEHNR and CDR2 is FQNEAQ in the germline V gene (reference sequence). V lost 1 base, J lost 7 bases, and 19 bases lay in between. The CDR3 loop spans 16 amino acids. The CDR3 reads CASSLGNFGGRSEAFF. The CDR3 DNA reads TGTGCCAGCAGCTTAGGGAATTTTGGGGGCAGGAGTGAAGCTTTCTTT.

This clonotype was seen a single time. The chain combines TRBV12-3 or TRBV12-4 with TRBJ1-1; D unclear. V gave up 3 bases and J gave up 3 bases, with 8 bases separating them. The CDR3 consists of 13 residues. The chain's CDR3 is CASSFAQYTEAFF. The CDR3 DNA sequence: TGTGCCAGCAGTTTCGCACAGTACACTGAAGCTTTCTTT.

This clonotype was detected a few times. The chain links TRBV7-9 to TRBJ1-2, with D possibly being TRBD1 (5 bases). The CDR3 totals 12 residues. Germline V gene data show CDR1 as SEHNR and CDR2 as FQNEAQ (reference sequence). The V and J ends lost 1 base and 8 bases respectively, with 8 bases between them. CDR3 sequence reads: CASSLDQGGYTF. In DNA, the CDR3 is TGTGCCAGCAGCTTAGACCAGGGCGGCTACACCTTC. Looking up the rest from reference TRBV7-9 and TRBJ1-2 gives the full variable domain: DTGVSQNPRHKITKRGQNVTFRCDPISEHNRLYWYRQTLGQGPEFLTYFQNEAQLEKSRLLSDRFSAERPKGSFSTLEIQRTEQGDSAMYLCASSLDQGGYTFGSGTRLTVV.

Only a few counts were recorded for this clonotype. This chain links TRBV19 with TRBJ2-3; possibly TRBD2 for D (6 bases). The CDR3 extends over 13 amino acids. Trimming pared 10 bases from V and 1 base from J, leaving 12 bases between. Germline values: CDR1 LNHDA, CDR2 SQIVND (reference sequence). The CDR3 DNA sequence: TGTGCCACCCATCCGGGGGGCACAGATACGCAGTATTTT. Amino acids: CATHPGGTDTQYF.

The chain's CDR3 is CASSLGPARRPEQFF. CDR3 in DNA: TGTGCCAGCAGCTTAGGACCGGCGAGGAGGCCTGAGCAGTTCTTC. The rearrangement links TRBV7-9 to TRBJ2-1, with TRBD2 as a possible D gene (5 bases). Per the germline V gene, CDR1 is SEHNR and CDR2 is FQNEAQ (reference sequence). The CDR3 covers 15 residues. Trimming took 1 base from V and 9 from J, leaving 16 bases between them.

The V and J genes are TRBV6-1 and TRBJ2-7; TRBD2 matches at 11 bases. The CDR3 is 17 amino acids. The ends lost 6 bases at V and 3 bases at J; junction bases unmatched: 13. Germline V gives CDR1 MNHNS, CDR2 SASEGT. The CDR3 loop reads CASRPGASGGPGYEQYF. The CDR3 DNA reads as TGTGCCAGCAGGCCCGGGGCTAGCGGGGGGCCAGGCTACGAGCAGTACTTC.

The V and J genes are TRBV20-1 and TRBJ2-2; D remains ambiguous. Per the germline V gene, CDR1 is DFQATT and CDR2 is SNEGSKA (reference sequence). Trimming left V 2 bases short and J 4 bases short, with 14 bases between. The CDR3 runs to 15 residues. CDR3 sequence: CSARSPYRSTGELFF. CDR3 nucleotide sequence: TGCAGTGCTAGATCCCCCTACCGTAGCACCGGGGAGCTGTTTTTT.

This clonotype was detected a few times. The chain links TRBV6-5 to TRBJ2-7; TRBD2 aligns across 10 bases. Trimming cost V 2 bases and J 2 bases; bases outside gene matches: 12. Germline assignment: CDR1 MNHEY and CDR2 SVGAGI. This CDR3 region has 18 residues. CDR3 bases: TGTGCCAGCAGTTACGGGGCGGCTAGCGGGAGCATCCCCTACGAGCAGTACTTC. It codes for CASSYGAASGSIPYEQYF.

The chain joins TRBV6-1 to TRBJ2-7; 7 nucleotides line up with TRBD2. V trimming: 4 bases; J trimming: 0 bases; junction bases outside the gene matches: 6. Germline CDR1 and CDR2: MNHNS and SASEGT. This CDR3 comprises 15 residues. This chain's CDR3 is CASSVGGTTSYEQYF. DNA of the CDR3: TGTGCCAGCAGTGTCGGCGGGACTACCTCCTACGAGCAGTACTTC.

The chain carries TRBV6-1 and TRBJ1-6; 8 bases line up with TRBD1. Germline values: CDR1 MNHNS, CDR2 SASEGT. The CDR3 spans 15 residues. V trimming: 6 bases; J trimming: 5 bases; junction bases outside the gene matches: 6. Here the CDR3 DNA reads TGTGCCAGCAGCCCCCAGGGGGCGGATAATTCACCCCTCCACTTT. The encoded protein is CASSPQGADNSPLHF.

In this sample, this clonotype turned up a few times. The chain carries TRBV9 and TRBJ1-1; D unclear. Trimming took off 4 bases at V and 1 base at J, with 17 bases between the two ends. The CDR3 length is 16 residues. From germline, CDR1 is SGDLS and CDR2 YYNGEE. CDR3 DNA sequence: TGTGCCAGCAGCCCCCGTGAGGCTTTTGGGAACACTGAAGCTTTCTTT. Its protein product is CASSPREAFGNTEAFF.

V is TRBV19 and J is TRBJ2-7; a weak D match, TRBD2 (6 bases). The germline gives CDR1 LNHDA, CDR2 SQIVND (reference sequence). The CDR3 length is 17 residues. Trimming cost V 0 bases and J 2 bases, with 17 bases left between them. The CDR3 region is CASSIELVRERTYEQYF. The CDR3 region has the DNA TGTGCCAGTAGTATAGAATTAGTTCGGGAGAGGACCTACGAGCAGTACTTC.

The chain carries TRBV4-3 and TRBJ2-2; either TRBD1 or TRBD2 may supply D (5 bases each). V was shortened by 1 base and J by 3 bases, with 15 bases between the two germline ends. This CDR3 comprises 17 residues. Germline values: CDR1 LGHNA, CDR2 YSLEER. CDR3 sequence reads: CASSQVNRGRYTGELFF. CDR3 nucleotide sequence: TGCGCCAGCAGCCAAGTTAATCGGGGCCGCTACACCGGGGAGCTGTTTTTT.

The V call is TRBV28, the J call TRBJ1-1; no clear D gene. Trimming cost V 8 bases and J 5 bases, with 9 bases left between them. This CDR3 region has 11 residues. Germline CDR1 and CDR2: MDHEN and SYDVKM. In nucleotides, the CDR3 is TGTGCCAGCGGTCTCACGACTGAAGCTTTCTTT. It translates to CASGLTTEAFF.

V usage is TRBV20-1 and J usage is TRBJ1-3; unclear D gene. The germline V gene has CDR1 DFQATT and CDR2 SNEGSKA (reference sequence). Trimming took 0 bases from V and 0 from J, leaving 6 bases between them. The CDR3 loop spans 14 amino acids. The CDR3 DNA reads TGCAGTGCTAGAGATCCGGGCTCTGGAAACACCATATATTTT. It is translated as CSARDPGSGNTIYF.

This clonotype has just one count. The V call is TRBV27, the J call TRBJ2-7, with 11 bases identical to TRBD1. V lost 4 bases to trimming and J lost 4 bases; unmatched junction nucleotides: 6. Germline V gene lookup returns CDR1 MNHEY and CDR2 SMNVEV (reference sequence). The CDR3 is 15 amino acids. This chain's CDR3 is CASSSRDRGTYEQYF. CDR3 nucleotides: TGTGCCAGCAGTTCCCGGGACAGGGGGACGTACGAGCAGTACTTC.

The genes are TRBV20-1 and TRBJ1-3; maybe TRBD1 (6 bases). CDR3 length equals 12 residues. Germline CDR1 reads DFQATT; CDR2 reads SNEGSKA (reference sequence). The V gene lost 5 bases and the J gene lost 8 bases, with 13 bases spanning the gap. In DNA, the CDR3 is TGCAGTGCTCTCAGGGGAGGACACACCATATATTTT. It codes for CSALRGGHTIYF.

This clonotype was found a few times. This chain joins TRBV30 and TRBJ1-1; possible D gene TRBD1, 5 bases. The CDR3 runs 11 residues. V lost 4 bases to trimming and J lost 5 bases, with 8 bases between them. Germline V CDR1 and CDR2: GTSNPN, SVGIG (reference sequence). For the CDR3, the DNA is TGTGCCTGGAACCGGGGGACTGAAGCTTTCTTT. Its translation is CAWNRGTEAFF.

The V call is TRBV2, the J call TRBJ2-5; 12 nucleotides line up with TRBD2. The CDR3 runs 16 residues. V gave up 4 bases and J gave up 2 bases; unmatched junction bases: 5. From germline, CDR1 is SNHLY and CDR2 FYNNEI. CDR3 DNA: TGTGCCAGCAGTGTCTGGACTAGCGGGATGCAAGAGACCCAGTACTTC. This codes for CASSVWTSGMQETQYF. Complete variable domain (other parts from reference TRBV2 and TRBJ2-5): EPEVTQTPSHQVTQMGQEVILRCVPISNHLYFYWYRQILGQKVEFLVSFYNNEISEKSEIFDDQFSVERPDGSNFTLKIRSTKLEDSAMYFCASSVWTSGMQETQYFGPGTRLLVL.

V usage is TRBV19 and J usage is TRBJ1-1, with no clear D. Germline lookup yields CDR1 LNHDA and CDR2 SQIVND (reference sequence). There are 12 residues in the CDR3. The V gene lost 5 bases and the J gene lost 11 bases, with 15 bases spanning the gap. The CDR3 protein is CASSFLQESAFF. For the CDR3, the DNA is TGTGCCAGTAGTTTCCTGCAAGAGTCTGCTTTCTTT.

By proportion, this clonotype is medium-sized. The CDR3 spells CASRRDQRGETQYF. The CDR3 DNA reads as TGTGCCAGCAGACGGGACCAAAGGGGAGAGACCCAGTACTTC. The chain links TRBV6-1 to TRBJ2-5; either TRBD1 or TRBD2 may fit D (5 bases each). The V and J ends lost 6 bases and 4 bases respectively, with 15 bases between them. The CDR3 extends over 14 amino acids. Germline V gives CDR1 MNHNS, CDR2 SASEGT.

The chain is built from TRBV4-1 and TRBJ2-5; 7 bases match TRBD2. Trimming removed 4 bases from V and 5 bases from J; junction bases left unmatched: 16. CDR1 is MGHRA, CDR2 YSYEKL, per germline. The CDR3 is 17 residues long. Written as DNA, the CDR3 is TGCGCCAGCAGCCCCCCTCATAGAGCGGGGCCCCCCGAGACCCAGTACTTC. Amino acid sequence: CASSPPHRAGPPETQYF.

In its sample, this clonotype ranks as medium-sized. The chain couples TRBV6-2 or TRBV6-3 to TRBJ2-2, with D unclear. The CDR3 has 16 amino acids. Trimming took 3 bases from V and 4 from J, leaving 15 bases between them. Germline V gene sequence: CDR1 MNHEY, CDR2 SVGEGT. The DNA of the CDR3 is TGTGCCAGCAGTTATTTCAAGTTTGGAACCACCGGGGAGCTGTTTTTT. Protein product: CASSYFKFGTTGELFF.

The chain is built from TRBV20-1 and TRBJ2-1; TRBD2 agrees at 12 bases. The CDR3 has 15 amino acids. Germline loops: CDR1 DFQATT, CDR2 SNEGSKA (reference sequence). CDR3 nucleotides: TGCAGGGGAGATACTAGCGGGGGGACCATCAATGAGCAGTTCTTC. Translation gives CRGDTSGGTINEQFF.

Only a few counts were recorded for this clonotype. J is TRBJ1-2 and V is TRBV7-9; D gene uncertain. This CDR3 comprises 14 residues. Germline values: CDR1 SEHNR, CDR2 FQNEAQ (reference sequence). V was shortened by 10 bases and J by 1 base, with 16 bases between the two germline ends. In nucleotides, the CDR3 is TGTGCCACCTCCGGGATACAGAGTAACTATGGCTACACCTTC. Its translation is CATSGIQSNYGYTF.

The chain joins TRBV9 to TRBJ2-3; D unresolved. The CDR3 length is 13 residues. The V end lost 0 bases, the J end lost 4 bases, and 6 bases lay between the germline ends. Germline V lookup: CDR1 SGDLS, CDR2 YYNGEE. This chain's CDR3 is CASSVEFSDTQYF. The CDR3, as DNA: TGTGCCAGCAGCGTAGAATTTTCAGATACGCAGTATTTT.

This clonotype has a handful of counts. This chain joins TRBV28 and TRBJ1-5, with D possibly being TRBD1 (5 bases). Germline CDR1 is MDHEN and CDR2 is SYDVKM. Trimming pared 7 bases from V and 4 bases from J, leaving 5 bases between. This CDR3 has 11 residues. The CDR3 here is CASTGNQPQHF. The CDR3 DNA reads TGTGCCAGCACAGGGAATCAGCCCCAGCATTTT.

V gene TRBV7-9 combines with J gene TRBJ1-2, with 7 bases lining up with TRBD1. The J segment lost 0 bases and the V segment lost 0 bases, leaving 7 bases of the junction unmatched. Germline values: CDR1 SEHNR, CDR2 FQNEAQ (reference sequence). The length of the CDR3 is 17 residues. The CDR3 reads CASSLASGGRANYGYTF. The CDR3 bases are TGTGCCAGCAGCTTAGCCTCAGGGGGTAGAGCTAACTATGGCTACACCTTC. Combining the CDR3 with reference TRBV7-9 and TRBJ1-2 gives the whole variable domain DTGVSQNPRHKITKRGQNVTFRCDPISEHNRLYWYRQTLGQGPEFLTYFQNEAQLEKSRLLSDRFSAERPKGSFSTLEIQRTEQGDSAMYLCASSLASGGRANYGYTFGSGTRLTVV.